The T cell receptor beta chain under discussion was sequenced for a study of T cell responses to AZD1222 COVID-19 vaccine. V shed 4 bases, J shed 2 bases, and the junction held 1 base outside the gene matches. Germline CDR1 KGHSH, CDR2 LQKENI. The CDR3 has 14 residues. The repertoire was sequenced with immunoSEQ multiplex PCR; TCRdb's copy has only in-frame clones and lacks some. The sample carries about 70,000 clones, approximately 86% recorded once. The source is an adult in good health. The sample in question was peripheral blood, obtained on day 0 of MenACWY control vaccination. This sequence joins TRBV18 and TRBJ2-5; 10 bases agree with TRBD2. The CDR3 loop reads CASSLAGGQETQYF. CDR3 in DNA: TGTGCCAGCTCACTAGCGGGGGGACAAGAGACCCAGTACTTC.